This entry lists 31 T cell receptor beta chains sequenced from one sample in a study of patients and donors after allogeneic stem cell transplantation. TCRdb used MiXCR to reprocess the RT-PCR reads, holding one entry per CDR3 protein. The repertoire holds tens of thousands of distinct CDR3 sequences, about 48% seen once, with roughly 64% in the top ten. What was sequenced was blood, either unsorted or a sorted T cell fraction (not recorded which). Receptors were obtained from a human donor who was either an allogeneic HSCT recipient or a stem cell or donor lymphocyte infusion donor (not recorded which). It is not recorded whose cells these are; they may come from a transplant donor.

V usage is TRBV5-1 and J usage is TRBJ1-2; possible D gene TRBD1, 5 bases. With 0 bases removed from V and 4 bases from J, the gap between germline ends came to 13 bases. In germline, CDR1 is SGHRS, CDR2 YFSETQ. The CDR3 is made up of 15 amino acids. The CDR3 spells CASSLGPGHSYGYTF. CDR3 bases: TGCGCCAGCAGCTTGGGGCCCGGACACAGCTATGGCTACACCTTC.

The chain couples TRBV3-1 to TRBJ1-4; 7 bases match TRBD1. Germline loops: CDR1 LGHDT, CDR2 YNNKEL (reference sequence). V shed 4 bases and J 6 bases; nucleotides not matched to a gene: 8. The CDR3 sequence is 15 residues long. In nucleotides, the CDR3 is TGTGCCAGCAGCCCCCGAAGGGGGCGCGATGAAAAACTGTTTTTT. Translated, it gives CASSPRRGRDEKLFF.

Concerning this clonotype: In this CDR3 the conserved last residue, phenylalanine or tryptophan, is missing, so a read error is likely. The chain joins TRBV6-5 to TRBJ1-3; no clear D gene. The V and J ends lost 6 bases and 9 bases respectively, with 15 bases between them. CDR3 length: 13 amino acids. The germline gives CDR1 MNHEY, CDR2 SVGAGI. The CDR3 here is CASSSAARSTIYL. CDR3 sequence (DNA): TGTGCCAGCAGCTCAGCGGCCCGGAGCACCATATATTTG.

The table lists this clonotype with a few counts. This chain connects TRBV4-3 to TRBJ1-4, with D tentatively TRBD1 (5 bases). The germline V gene encodes CDR1 LGHNA and CDR2 YSLEER. CDR3 length: 17 amino acids. V was trimmed by 0 bases and J by 4 bases, leaving 15 bases between them. CDR3 DNA: TGCGCCAGCAGCCAAGATGTGAGTGACAGCTTTAATGAAAAACTGTTTTTT. This translates into CASSQDVSDSFNEKLFF.

The rearrangement joins TRBV6-6 to TRBJ1-2; D might be TRBD1 (6 bases). The CDR3 length is 14 residues. CDR1 is MNHNY, CDR2 SVGAGI, per germline (reference sequence). Trimming cost V 7 bases and J 4 bases, with 16 bases left between them. CDR3 nucleotides: TGTGCCAGCACTGAGGACAGACTCATCTATGGCTACACCTTC. Amino acid sequence: CASTEDRLIYGYTF.

There are a few counts of this clonotype. The rearrangement uses TRBV5-5 and TRBJ1-1; no firm D call. There are 15 residues in the CDR3. The ends were cut back, 0 bases at V and 0 bases at J, with 9 bases in the middle. Germline CDR1 SGHKS, CDR2 YYEKEE (reference sequence). The CDR3 is CASSLEPQVNTEAFF. The CDR3 bases are TGTGCCAGCAGCTTGGAGCCCCAGGTGAACACTGAAGCTTTCTTT.

V gene TRBV4-2 combines with J gene TRBJ1-2, with TRBD1 as a possible D gene (6 bases). Germline V lookup: CDR1 LGHNA, CDR2 YNFKEQ. V was pared by 0 bases and J by 2 bases, with 10 bases between. The length of the CDR3 is 15 residues. The CDR3 region has the DNA TGTGCCAGCAGCCAAGACGCCACAGGGAACTATGGCTACACCTTC. Translated, it gives CASSQDATGNYGYTF.

This chain uses TRBV7-2 with TRBJ1-5; D remains unclear. Trimming took 5 bases from V and 0 from J, leaving 11 bases between them. This CDR3 is 15 amino acids long. The germline CDR1 and CDR2 sequences are SGHTA and FQGNSA. The CDR3 DNA is TGTGCCAGCAGCCAAGCAGCAAGTAGCAATCAGCCCCAGCATTTT. Amino acids: CASSQAASSNQPQHF.

In its sample, this clonotype was seen a few times. This chain uses TRBV3-1 with TRBJ1-5, with D maybe TRBD1 (6 bases). The CDR3 loop spans 17 amino acids. Trimming stripped 0 bases from V and 0 bases from J, with 12 bases between. Per the germline V gene, CDR1 is LGHDT and CDR2 is YNNKEL (reference sequence). The CDR3 nucleotides are TGTGCCAGCAGCCAAGACAGGGGAGACTATAGCAATCAGCCCCAGCATTTT. Residues: CASSQDRGDYSNQPQHF.

The sample holds a few counts of this clonotype. The V call is TRBV4-2, the J call TRBJ1-4; 7 bases fit TRBD1. The CDR3 extends over 15 amino acids. The germline V gene encodes CDR1 LGHNA and CDR2 YNFKEQ. V lost 4 bases to trimming and J lost 7 bases; unmatched junction nucleotides: 9. For the CDR3, the DNA is TGTGCCAGCAGCCGGGACCGACAGGGAGGTGAAAAACTGTTTTTT. It is translated as CASSRDRQGGEKLFF.

The chain is built from TRBV6-1 and TRBJ1-2; weak D call: TRBD1 (5 bases). This CDR3 region has 14 residues. Germline V gives CDR1 MNHNS, CDR2 SASEGT. Deletions cut 2 bases from V and 4 bases from J, with 11 bases between. CDR3 DNA sequence: TGTGCCAGCAGTGAAAGGGGTACTCCCTATGGCTACACCTTC. This encodes CASSERGTPYGYTF.

This clonotype came up a few times. V gene TRBV10-3 combines with J gene TRBJ1-5; tentative D call: TRBD1 (6 bases). The length of the CDR3 is 13 residues. The germline V and J ends were trimmed by 4 bases and 4 bases, with 8 bases remaining between them. The V gene's germline CDR1 is ENHRY and CDR2 SYGVKD. The CDR3 loop reads CAISGQENQPQHF. The CDR3 DNA sequence: TGTGCCATCAGTGGACAGGAAAATCAGCCCCAGCATTTT.

V and J are TRBV3-2 and TRBJ1-1; TRBD1 was called by the table and not checked on the DNA. TRBV3-2 is marked as a pseudogene. This CDR3 is 16 amino acids long. Here the CDR3 reads CASSLRGGIQYTEAFF. CDR3 nucleotides: TGTGCCAGCAGCCTCAGAGGGGGTATTCAGTACACTGAAGCTTTCTTT.

The genes are TRBV25-1 and TRBJ1-4; D is undetermined. V was pared by 3 bases and J by 7 bases, with 12 bases between. The germline gives CDR1 MGHDK, CDR2 SYGVNS. This CDR3 spans 14 amino acids. The CDR3 region is CASSDQAYPEKLFF. The CDR3, as DNA: TGTGCCAGCAGTGATCAAGCTTATCCTGAAAAACTGTTTTTT.

The sample holds a few counts of this clonotype. This rearrangement joins TRBV6-6 to TRBJ1-1, with D possibly TRBD1 on 5 matching bases. Germline assignment: CDR1 MNHNY and CDR2 SVGAGI (reference sequence). Trimming cost V 2 bases and J 4 bases, with 17 bases left between them. The CDR3 contains 16 residues. This CDR3 is CASSYPPWGQGTEAFF. In DNA form, the CDR3 reads TGTGCCAGCAGTTACCCCCCGTGGGGCCAAGGCACTGAAGCTTTCTTT.

V usage is TRBV2 and J usage is TRBJ1-1; 9 bases agree with TRBD1. This CDR3 region has 16 residues. Germline CDR1 and CDR2: SNHLY and FYNNEI. V shed 5 bases, J shed 0 bases, and the junction held 7 bases outside the gene matches. The CDR3 coding sequence is TGTGCCAGCAGTCAGGACAGGGGCTTGATGAACACTGAAGCTTTCTTT. Its protein is CASSQDRGLMNTEAFF.

The chain uses TRBV6-6 and TRBJ1-4, with TRBD1 matching 9 bases. The CDR3 consists of 14 residues. Germline CDR1 reads MNHNY; CDR2 reads SVGAGI (reference sequence). Trimming took 5 bases from V and 6 from J; bases not matched to a gene: 4. CDR3 loop: CASSRTGVDEKLFF. The CDR3 bases are TGTGCCAGCAGTCGGACAGGGGTCGATGAAAAACTGTTTTTT.

This clonotype was seen a few times. This rearrangement joins TRBV6-2 or TRBV6-3 to TRBJ1-1; TRBD1 matches at 9 bases. The germline gives CDR1 MNHEY, CDR2 SVGEGT. This CDR3 contains 16 residues. Trimming took 0 bases from V and 5 from J; bases not matched to a gene: 7. The CDR3 DNA reads TGTGCCAGCAGTTACTCGAACGGACAGGGGCCGACTGAAGCTTTCTTT. Its translation is CASSYSNGQGPTEAFF.

This clonotype was counted a few times. This chain uses TRBV7-2 with TRBJ1-6; no reliable D call. V lost 1 base to trimming and J lost 0 bases, with 10 bases between them. This CDR3 has 17 residues. Germline V gene sequence: CDR1 SGHTA, CDR2 FQGNSA. The CDR3 DNA reads as TGTGCCAGCAGCTTAGAAGGCCGGAGCTCCTATAATTCACCCCTCCACTTT. The encoded protein is CASSLEGRSSYNSPLHF.

The J gene is TRBJ2-3, the V gene TRBV4-3, with a possible D match to TRBD2 (5 bases). V was shortened by 0 bases and J by 1 base, with 8 bases between the two germline ends. From germline, CDR1 is LGHNA and CDR2 YSLEER. CDR3 size: 15 residues. CDR3 loop: CASSQDLRGTDTQYF. In DNA, the CDR3 is TGCGCCAGCAGCCAAGATCTGAGGGGCACAGATACGCAGTATTTT.

This chain connects TRBV20-1 to TRBJ1-5; D remains unclear. This CDR3 contains 16 residues. V shed 3 bases and J shed 0 bases, with 15 bases lying between them. Germline CDR1 is DFQATT and CDR2 is SNEGSKA (reference sequence). The CDR3 DNA reads as TGCAGTGCTAGTTTGTACCTCGAGAGTAGCAATCAGCCCCAGCATTTT. Its protein product is CSASLYLESSNQPQHF.

This clonotype has only a few counts. This chain uses TRBV5-1 with TRBJ1-1; TRBD1 matches 8 bases. This CDR3 is built from 16 residues. Unmatched junction bases numbered 9, after V lost 3 bases and J lost 2 bases. Germline values: CDR1 SGHRS, CDR2 YFSETQ. The CDR3 loop is CASSSGQGGVNTEAFF. The CDR3 DNA reads as TGCGCCAGCAGCTCCGGACAGGGAGGGGTAAACACTGAAGCTTTCTTT.

The chain carries TRBV4-3 and TRBJ2-2; tentative D call: TRBD2 (5 bases). Trimming took off 3 bases at V and 8 bases at J, with 13 bases between the two ends. The CDR3 length is 14 residues. CDR1 and CDR2 (germline): LGHNA, YSLEER. The CDR3 loop reads CASSQGPSWGELFF. The CDR3 DNA reads as TGCGCCAGCAGCCAGGGCCCTAGCTGGGGGGAGCTGTTTTTT.

This clonotype appeared a single time. CDR3 sequence reads: CAISESEGSHSGYGYTF. CDR3 in DNA: TGTGCCATCAGTGAGTCCGAGGGTAGTCACTCGGGCTATGGCTACACCTTC. The V call is TRBV10-3, the J call TRBJ1-2; D is unclear. Between the trimmed V and J ends, which lost 0 bases and 4 bases, there was a span of 18 bases. Germline values: CDR1 ENHRY, CDR2 SYGVKD. There are 17 residues in the CDR3.

This clonotype appeared a single time. The chain couples TRBV5-1 to TRBJ2-3; TRBD1 might be the D (6 bases). The CDR3 extends over 14 amino acids. V dropped 8 bases and J dropped 4 bases, with 17 bases sitting between them. Germline V gives CDR1 SGHRS, CDR2 YFSETQ. In nucleotides, the CDR3 is TGCGCCAGTGGGGACACCCCGCGGGCAGATACGCAGTATTTT. Translating it yields CASGDTPRADTQYF. The whole variable domain, remainder taken from reference TRBV5-1 and TRBJ2-3, is KAGVTQTPRYLIKTRGQQVTLSCSPISGHRSVSWYQQTPGQGLQFLFEYFSETQRNKGNFPGRFSGRQFSNSRSEMNVSTLELGDSALYLCASGDTPRADTQYFGPGTRLTVL.

The rearrangement uses TRBV3-1 and TRBJ1-2; 7 bases fit TRBD1. The CDR3 sequence is 14 residues long. Germline V gene lookup returns CDR1 LGHDT and CDR2 YNNKEL (reference sequence). V shed 3 bases and J 5 bases; nucleotides not matched to a gene: 6. CDR3 residues: CASSQITGVYGYTF. The CDR3 nucleotides are TGTGCCAGCAGCCAGATTACAGGGGTTTATGGCTACACCTTC.

This chain links TRBV20-1 with TRBJ2-7, with 8 nucleotides matching TRBD2. The germline V gene has CDR1 DFQATT and CDR2 SNEGSKA (reference sequence). The CDR3 loop spans 13 amino acids. V trimming: 3 bases; J trimming: 2 bases; junction bases outside the gene matches: 3. The chain's CDR3 is CSASGRATYEQYF. The DNA of the CDR3 is TGCAGTGCTAGCGGGAGGGCTACCTACGAGCAGTACTTC.

This chain links TRBV29-1 with TRBJ1-1, with 7 bases matching TRBD1. CDR1 is SQVTM, CDR2 ANQGSEA, per germline. This CDR3 contains 12 residues. V shed 6 bases, J shed 0 bases, and the junction held 1 base outside the gene matches. Here the CDR3 DNA reads TGCAGCGTCCAGGGGGTGAACACTGAAGCTTTCTTT. This codes for CSVQGVNTEAFF.

The chain recombines TRBV4-3 with TRBJ2-1; the D is unclear. Germline assignment: CDR1 LGHNA and CDR2 YSLEER. Trimming took 0 bases from V and 0 from J, leaving 15 bases between them. This CDR3 region has 18 residues. As DNA, the CDR3 is TGCGCCAGCAGCCAAGAATGGGCCCTCACGACCTCCTACAATGAGCAGTTCTTC. This codes for CASSQEWALTTSYNEQFF.

This clonotype has a handful of counts. This sequence joins TRBV4-3 and TRBJ1-1; possibly TRBD1 for D (6 bases). CDR1 is LGHNA and CDR2 is YSLEER in the germline V gene. The V gene lost 3 bases and the J gene lost 2 bases, with 16 bases spanning the gap. The CDR3 is made up of 16 amino acids. CDR3 protein: CASSQTPAQGNTEAFF. CDR3 coding DNA: TGCGCCAGCAGCCAGACTCCCGCACAGGGAAACACTGAAGCTTTCTTT.

This sequence joins TRBV7-9 and TRBJ2-7; 7 bases map to TRBD1. With V trimmed by 4 bases and J by 0 bases, 12 bases remained unmatched. This CDR3 is 17 amino acids long. Germline V CDR1 and CDR2: SEHNR, FQNEAQ (reference sequence). The CDR3 loop is CASSSIGQDQSSYEQYF. The CDR3, as DNA: TGTGCCAGCAGCTCGATCGGACAGGACCAGAGCTCCTACGAGCAGTACTTC.